This T cell receptor (beta chain) was retrieved from a study of response to subunit inactivated influenza vaccine. Whole-study findings and limits: There was a suggestion from the authors that each seasonal influenza vaccination recruits few new T cells.

V shed 2 bases and J shed 4 bases, with 13 bases lying between them. The CDR3 contains 14 residues. Germline V CDR1 and CDR2: SGHRS, YFSETQ. TCRdb recomputed calls from the RT-PCR reads with MiXCR, one row per CDR3 protein. The data contain 750,000 to 850,000 distinct CDR3 sequences, around 20% of them singletons. This clonotype was counted a few times. Its specificity is not known. The specimen was PBMCs from blood, collected about 5 days after vaccination. The chain couples TRBV5-1 to TRBJ2-7; tentatively, D is TRBD1 (7 bases). The receptor comes from a man aged 45-60 years who received an inactivated influenza vaccine. The chain's CDR3 is CASSFLQGGYEQYF. The CDR3 DNA reads as TGCGCCAGCAGCTTCCTTCAGGGGGGATACGAGCAGTACTTC.